These 25 T cell receptor beta chains originate from one sample sequenced in a study of blood T cell repertoires in COVID-19. Sequenced by immunoSEQ multiplex PCR; TCRdb stores in-frame clones only, minus some. The table lists approximately 97,000 clones, 78% of them singletons. The sample was peripheral blood. Every receptor here comes from a man in his sixties with active or convalescent COVID-19.

This chain links TRBV5-6 with TRBJ1-6; D remains unclear. The length of the CDR3 is 14 residues. Between the trimmed V and J ends, which lost 5 bases and 9 bases, there was a span of 15 bases. Germline lookup yields CDR1 SGHDT and CDR2 YYEEEE. The CDR3 protein is CASRTKRMGSPLHF. The CDR3 DNA follows: TGTGCCAGCAGGACCAAGAGGATGGGTTCACCCCTCCACTTT. Full variable domain (remainder filled in from reference TRBV5-6 and TRBJ1-6): DAGVTQSPTHLIKTRGQQVTLRCSPKSGHDTVSWYQQALGQGPQFIFQYYEEEERQRGNFPDRFSGHQFPNYSSELNVNALLLGDSALYLCASRTKRMGSPLHFGNGTRLTVT.

This clone was seen repeatedly, ten times or more. The rearrangement uses TRBV2 and TRBJ2-1, with no clear D. Per germline, CDR1 SNHLY and CDR2 FYNNEI. V lost 6 bases and J lost 8, with 8 bases in between. The CDR3 consists of 11 residues. CDR3 amino acids: CASSVTDEQFF. As DNA, the CDR3 is TGTGCCAGCAGCGTCACTGATGAGCAGTTCTTC.

The chain uses TRBV7-2 and TRBJ2-3, with TRBD1 matching over 11 bases. CDR3 length equals 16 residues. The ends lost 5 bases at V and 4 bases at J; junction bases unmatched: 8. Germline CDR1 and CDR2: SGHTA and FQGNSA. The CDR3 DNA reads as TGTGCCAGCAGCCCTCGGGACAGGGGGTTAGCAGATACGCAGTATTTT. This translates into CASSPRDRGLADTQYF.

The V and J genes are TRBV29-1 and TRBJ2-2; TRBD1 agrees at 8 bases. Germline V gene data show CDR1 as SQVTM and CDR2 as ANQGSEA. This CDR3 is 15 amino acids long. V lost 8 bases and J lost 1; bases outside the gene matches: 9. CDR3 sequence: CSSGGDRGNTGELFF. The CDR3 region has the DNA TGCAGCTCCGGGGGTGACAGGGGGAACACCGGGGAGCTGTTTTTT.

This chain uses TRBV2 with TRBJ2-5, with 9 bases fitting TRBD1. From germline, CDR1 is SNHLY and CDR2 FYNNEI. This CDR3 is 15 amino acids long. With V trimmed by 4 bases and J by 1 base, 4 bases remained unmatched. The CDR3 DNA is TGTGCCAGCAGTGTTCGGACAGGGGTCCAAGAGACCCAGTACTTC. Translation gives CASSVRTGVQETQYF.

This sequence joins TRBV18 and TRBJ1-2, with 7 bases identical to TRBD1. V lost 5 bases to trimming and J lost 4 bases; unmatched junction nucleotides: 4. CDR1 KGHSH and CDR2 LQKENI come from the germline V gene. This CDR3 contains 13 residues. The chain's CDR3 is CASSVGTVYGYTF. DNA of the CDR3: TGTGCCAGCTCAGTCGGGACAGTCTATGGCTACACCTTC. Drawing the rest from reference TRBV18 and TRBJ1-2, the complete variable domain is NAGVMQNPRHLVRRRGQEARLRCSPMKGHSHVYWYRQLPEEGLKFMVYLQKENIIDESGMPKERFSAEFPKEGPSILRIQQVVRGDSAAYFCASSVGTVYGYTFGSGTRLTVV.

This clone has just a few counts. This CDR3 is CASSLGTNSEAFF. The CDR3 DNA reads TGTGCCAGTAGCCTCGGGACAAACTCTGAAGCTTTCTTT. The chain uses TRBV19 and TRBJ1-1; maybe TRBD1 (6 bases). The CDR3 is 13 residues long. Germline values: CDR1 LNHDA, CDR2 SQIVND (reference sequence). V was clipped by 6 bases and J by 6 bases, with 14 bases between them.

The chain joins TRBV5-1 to TRBJ2-3; 13 nucleotides align to TRBD2. V was pared by 4 bases and J by 1 base, with 3 bases of the junction left unmatched. Germline CDR1 reads SGHRS; CDR2 reads YFSETQ. The CDR3 consists of 16 residues. CDR3 in DNA: TGCGCCAGCAGCCAACTAGCGGGAGGGGGCACAGATACGCAGTATTTT. This translates into CASSQLAGGGTDTQYF.

This clone has a count of ten or more. The J gene is TRBJ1-5, the V gene TRBV28, with 7 bases lining up with TRBD1. There are 16 residues in the CDR3. Looked up from germline, CDR1 is MDHEN and CDR2 is SYDVKM. J was trimmed by 0 bases and V by 5 bases; bases with no gene match: 7. The CDR3 coding sequence is TGTGCCAGCAGTATCGGGACAGCCTATAGCAATCAGCCCCAGCATTTT. It yields the protein CASSIGTAYSNQPQHF.

The V and J genes are TRBV6-5 and TRBJ1-1; tentatively, D is TRBD1 (5 bases). Trimming removed 6 bases from V and 4 bases from J, with 12 bases in between. The CDR3 is 13 residues long. Germline-derived CDR1 and CDR2 are MNHEY and SVGAGI. CDR3 loop: CASRPTGGTEAFF. CDR3 in DNA: TGTGCCAGCAGACCCACGGGGGGCACTGAAGCTTTCTTT.

V is TRBV6-5 and J is TRBJ2-1; 7 nucleotides line up with TRBD2. This CDR3 has 13 amino acids. Germline values: CDR1 MNHEY, CDR2 SVGAGI. J gave up 9 bases and V 7 bases, and 9 bases lay outside the gene matches. In DNA, the CDR3 is TGTGCCAGCACCCGGCGAGGGAGGGGTGAGCAGTTCTTC. It specifies CASTRRGRGEQFF.

This clone appeared a few times. The chain couples TRBV2 to TRBJ1-5; 7 bases align to TRBD1. Germline CDR1 reads SNHLY; CDR2 reads FYNNEI. This CDR3 comprises 15 residues. Unmatched junction bases numbered 5, after V lost 6 bases and J lost 0 bases. The CDR3 region has the DNA TGTGCCAGCAGGCCGGGACAGACTAGCAATCAGCCCCAGCATTTT. It codes for CASRPGQTSNQPQHF.

This rearrangement joins TRBV3-1 (or the pseudogene TRBV3-2) to TRBJ2-5; 7 bases align to TRBD1. The germline V gene encodes CDR1 LGHDT and CDR2 YNNKEL (reference sequence). The CDR3 totals 15 residues. V dropped 4 bases and J dropped 1; count of bases not matched to a gene: 6. The CDR3 DNA reads as TGTGCCAGCAGCCCCCGACAGGGTTTCCAAGAGACCCAGTACTTC. This translates into CASSPRQGFQETQYF.

This clone was seen just once. The J gene is TRBJ2-5, the V gene TRBV11-2; 9 bases align to TRBD1. Unmatched junction bases numbered 5, after V lost 5 bases and J lost 4 bases. The CDR3 totals 14 residues. Looked up from germline, CDR1 is SGHAT and CDR2 is FQNNGV. As DNA, the CDR3 is TGTGCCAGCAGCCCTCGACAGGGGGTAGAGACCCAGTACTTC. It translates to CASSPRQGVETQYF.

In DNA form, the CDR3 reads TGTGCCAGTCGGGGGAGCACAGATACGCAGTATTTT. As protein: CASRGSTDTQYF. The rearrangement joins TRBV19 to TRBJ2-3, with a weak D call TRBD2 (6 bases). Trimming cost V 8 bases and J 0 bases, with 6 bases left between them. The CDR3 covers 12 residues. Germline loops: CDR1 LNHDA, CDR2 SQIVND (reference sequence).

The V gene is TRBV5-6, the J gene TRBJ2-5; maybe TRBD2 (6 bases). V lost 4 bases and J lost 7, with 14 bases in between. CDR1 is SGHDT and CDR2 is YYEEEE in the germline V gene. The CDR3 extends over 13 amino acids. Written as DNA, the CDR3 is TGTGCCAGCAGCCAACCGGGACTGATGACCCAGTACTTC. This codes for CASSQPGLMTQYF.

The CDR3 DNA follows: TGTGCCAGCAGTGGGACTGGGGGTTCCGGGGAGCTGTTTTTT. Translation gives CASSGTGGSGELFF. The chain carries TRBV9 and TRBJ2-2; weak D call: TRBD2 (6 bases). Germline CDR1 and CDR2: SGDLS and YYNGEE. CDR3 length: 14 amino acids. V lost 5 bases, J lost 6 bases, and 14 bases lay in between.

The V gene is TRBV28, the J gene TRBJ1-5; maybe TRBD1 (6 bases). Trimming removed 0 bases at V and 0 bases at J, with 9 bases between. The germline gives CDR1 MDHEN, CDR2 SYDVKM. This CDR3 region has 16 residues. CDR3 bases: TGTGCCAGCAGTTTATGGGCAGGGGATAGCAATCAGCCCCAGCATTTT. Residues: CASSLWAGDSNQPQHF.

This rearrangement joins TRBV5-1 to TRBJ1-4; no definite D call. This CDR3 is 14 amino acids long. The V gene lost 6 bases and the J gene lost 0 bases, with 9 bases spanning the gap. Germline lookup yields CDR1 SGHRS and CDR2 YFSETQ. For the CDR3, the DNA is TGCGCCAGCAAACAGCAAGCAACTAATGAAAAACTGTTTTTT. The encoded protein is CASKQQATNEKLFF. Together with reference TRBV5-1 and TRBJ1-4, the CDR3 gives the full variable domain: KAGVTQTPRYLIKTRGQQVTLSCSPISGHRSVSWYQQTPGQGLQFLFEYFSETQRNKGNFPGRFSGRQFSNSRSEMNVSTLELGDSALYLCASKQQATNEKLFFGSGTQLSVL.

This clone has a single count. The chain uses TRBV14 and TRBJ1-4; D gene unclear. Germline CDR1 and CDR2: SGHDN and FVKESK. The CDR3 is 13 residues long. V lost 4 bases and J lost 8, with 11 bases in between. This CDR3 reads CASSRGVGEKLFF. The CDR3, as DNA: TGTGCCAGCAGCCGAGGAGTCGGGGAAAAACTGTTTTTT.

The chain combines TRBV3-1 (or the pseudogene TRBV3-2) with TRBJ1-5; D not certain. The CDR3 runs 17 residues. From germline, CDR1 is LGHDT and CDR2 YNNKEL (reference sequence). Trimming removed 4 bases from V and 8 bases from J, with 24 bases in between. The CDR3 reads CASSPQTRETPEKPQHF. In nucleotides, the CDR3 is TGTGCCAGCAGCCCCCAGACCCGGGAAACCCCGGAGAAGCCCCAGCATTTT.

V gene TRBV9 combines with J gene TRBJ2-3, with TRBD2 matching over 9 bases. Germline loops: CDR1 SGDLS, CDR2 YYNGEE. With V trimmed by 1 base and J by 3 bases, 3 bases remained unmatched. This CDR3 is 15 amino acids long. The CDR3 sequence is CASSVLAGETDTQYF. The CDR3 coding sequence is TGTGCCAGCAGCGTATTAGCGGGAGAGACAGATACGCAGTATTTT.

The V call is TRBV7-2, the J call TRBJ2-3, with unresolved D. The germline V gene encodes CDR1 SGHTA and CDR2 FQGNSA. The ends were cut back, 3 bases at V and 2 bases at J, with 9 bases in the middle. The CDR3 sequence is 14 residues long. The CDR3 loop reads CASSFTIDTDTQYF. The CDR3 DNA reads as TGTGCCAGCAGCTTCACTATTGACACAGATACGCAGTATTTT.

The V and J genes are TRBV19 and TRBJ2-6; possible D gene TRBD1, 5 bases. Looked up from germline, CDR1 is LNHDA and CDR2 is SQIVND (reference sequence). This CDR3 is built from 15 residues. V was pared by 5 bases and J by 0 bases, with 8 bases between. The CDR3 DNA is TGTGCCAGTAGTGCAGGGCGCTCTGGGGCCAACGTCCTGACTTTC. It yields the protein CASSAGRSGANVLTF.

V is TRBV28 and J is TRBJ2-7, with D perhaps matching TRBD1 (6 bases). The CDR3 contains 13 residues. Germline values: CDR1 MDHEN, CDR2 SYDVKM. Trimming left V 7 bases short and J 6 bases short, with 16 bases between. CDR3 bases: TGTGCCAGCACCTCGTGGGGGCTGGGCGAGCAGTACTTC. Protein product: CASTSWGLGEQYF.